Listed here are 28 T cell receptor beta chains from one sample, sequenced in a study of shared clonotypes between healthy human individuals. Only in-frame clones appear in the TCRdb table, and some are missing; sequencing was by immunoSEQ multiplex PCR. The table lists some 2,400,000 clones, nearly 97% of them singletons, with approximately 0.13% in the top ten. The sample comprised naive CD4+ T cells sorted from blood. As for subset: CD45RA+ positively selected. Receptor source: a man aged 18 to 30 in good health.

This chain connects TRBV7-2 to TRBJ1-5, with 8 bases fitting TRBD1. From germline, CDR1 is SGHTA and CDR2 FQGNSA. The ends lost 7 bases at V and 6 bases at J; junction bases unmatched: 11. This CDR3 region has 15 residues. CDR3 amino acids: CASKLSWTGPQPQHF. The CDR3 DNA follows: TGTGCCAGCAAGCTTAGTTGGACAGGGCCTCAGCCCCAGCATTTT.

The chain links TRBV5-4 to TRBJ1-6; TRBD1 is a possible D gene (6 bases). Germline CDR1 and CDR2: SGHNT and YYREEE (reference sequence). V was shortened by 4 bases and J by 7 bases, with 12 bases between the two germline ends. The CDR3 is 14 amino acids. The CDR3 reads CASSDQQGNSPLHF. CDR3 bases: TGTGCCAGCAGCGATCAGCAGGGGAATTCACCCCTCCACTTT.

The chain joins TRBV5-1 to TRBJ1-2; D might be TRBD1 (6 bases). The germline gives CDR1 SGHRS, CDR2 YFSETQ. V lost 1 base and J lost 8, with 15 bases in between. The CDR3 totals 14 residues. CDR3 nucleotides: TGCGCCAGCAGCTTGTCAGGGGCCCTTAGGGGCTACACCTTC. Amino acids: CASSLSGALRGYTF.

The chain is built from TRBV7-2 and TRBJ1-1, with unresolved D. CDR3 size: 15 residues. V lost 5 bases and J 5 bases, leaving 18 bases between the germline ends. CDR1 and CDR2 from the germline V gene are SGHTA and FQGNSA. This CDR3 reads CASSPQAATGTEAFF. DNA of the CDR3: TGTGCCAGCAGCCCCCAAGCCGCCACGGGGACTGAAGCTTTCTTT.

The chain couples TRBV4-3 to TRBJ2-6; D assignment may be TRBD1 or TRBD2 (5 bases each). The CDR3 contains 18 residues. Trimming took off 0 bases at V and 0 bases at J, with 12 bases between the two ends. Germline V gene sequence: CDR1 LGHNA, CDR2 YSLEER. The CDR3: CASSQDSGTSSGANVLTF. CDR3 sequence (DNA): TGCGCCAGCAGCCAAGATTCGGGGACCAGCTCTGGGGCCAACGTCCTGACTTTC.

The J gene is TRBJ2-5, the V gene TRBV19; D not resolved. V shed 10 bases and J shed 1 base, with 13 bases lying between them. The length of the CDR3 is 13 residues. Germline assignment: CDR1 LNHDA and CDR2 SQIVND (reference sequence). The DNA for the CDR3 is TGTGCCACCCCGGCGACGACCCAAGAGACCCAGTACTTC. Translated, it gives CATPATTQETQYF. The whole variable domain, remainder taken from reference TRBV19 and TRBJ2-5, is DGGITQSPKYLFRKEGQNVTLSCEQNLNHDAMYWYRQDPGQGLRLIYYSQIVNDFQKGDIAEGYSVSREKKESFPLTVTSAQKNPTAFYLCATPATTQETQYFGPGTRLLVL.

The CDR3 loop is CASSPLTSEGSYEQYF. The CDR3 nucleotides read TGTGCCAGCTCACCTTTGACTTCTGAGGGTTCCTACGAGCAGTACTTC. This chain connects TRBV18 to TRBJ2-7, with TRBD2 as a possible D gene (5 bases). This CDR3 contains 16 residues. Germline V gene data show CDR1 as KGHSH and CDR2 as LQKENI. The V and J ends lost 3 bases and 1 base respectively, with 16 bases between them.

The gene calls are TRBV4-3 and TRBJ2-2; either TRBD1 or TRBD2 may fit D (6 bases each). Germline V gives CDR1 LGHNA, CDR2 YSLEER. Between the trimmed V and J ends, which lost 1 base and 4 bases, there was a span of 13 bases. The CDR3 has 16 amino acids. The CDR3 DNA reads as TGCGCCAGCAGCCAAGGCGCGGGACAAACCACCGGGGAGCTGTTTTTT. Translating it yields CASSQGAGQTTGELFF.

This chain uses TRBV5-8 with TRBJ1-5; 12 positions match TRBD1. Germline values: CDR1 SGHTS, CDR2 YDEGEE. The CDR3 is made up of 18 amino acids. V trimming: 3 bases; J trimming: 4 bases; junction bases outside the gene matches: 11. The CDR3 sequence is CASSYFRGTGGGNQPQHF. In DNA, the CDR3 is TGTGCCAGCAGCTACTTTCGCGGGACAGGGGGCGGAAATCAGCCCCAGCATTTT.

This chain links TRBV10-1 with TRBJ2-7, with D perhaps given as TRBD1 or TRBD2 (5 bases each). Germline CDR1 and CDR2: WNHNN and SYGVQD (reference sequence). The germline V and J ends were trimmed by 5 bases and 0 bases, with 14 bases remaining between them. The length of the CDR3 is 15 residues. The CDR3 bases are TGCGCCAGCAGTACCACCGGGGCGAGCTCCTACGAGCAGTACTTC. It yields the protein CASSTTGASSYEQYF.

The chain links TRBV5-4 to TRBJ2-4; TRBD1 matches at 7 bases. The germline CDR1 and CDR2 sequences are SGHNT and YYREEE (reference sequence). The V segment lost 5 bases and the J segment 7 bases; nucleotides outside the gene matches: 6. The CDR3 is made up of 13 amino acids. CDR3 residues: CASSPDRANIQYF. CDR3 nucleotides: TGTGCCAGCAGTCCCGACAGGGCCAACATTCAGTACTTC.

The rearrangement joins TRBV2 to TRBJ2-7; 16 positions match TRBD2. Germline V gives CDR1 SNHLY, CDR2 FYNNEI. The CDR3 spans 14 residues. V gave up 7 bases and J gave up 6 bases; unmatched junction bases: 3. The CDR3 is CASTGLAGGGEQYF. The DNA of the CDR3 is TGTGCCAGCACGGGACTAGCGGGAGGGGGCGAGCAGTACTTC.

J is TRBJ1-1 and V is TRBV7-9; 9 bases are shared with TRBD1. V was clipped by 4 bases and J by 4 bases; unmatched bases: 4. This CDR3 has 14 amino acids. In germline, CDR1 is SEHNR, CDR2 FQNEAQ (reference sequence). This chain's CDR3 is CASSSTGGITEAFF. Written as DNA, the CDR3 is TGTGCCAGCAGCTCCACAGGGGGCATCACTGAAGCTTTCTTT.

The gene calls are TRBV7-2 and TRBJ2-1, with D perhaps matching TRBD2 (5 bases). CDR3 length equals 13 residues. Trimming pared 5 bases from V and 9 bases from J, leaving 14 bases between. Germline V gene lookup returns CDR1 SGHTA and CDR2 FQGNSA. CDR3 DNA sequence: TGTGCCAGCAGCGTAACGGCGGGCGGTGAGCAGTTCTTC. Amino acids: CASSVTAGGEQFF. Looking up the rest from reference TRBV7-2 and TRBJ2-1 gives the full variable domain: GAGVSQSPSNKVTEKGKDVELRCDPISGHTALYWYRQSLGQGLEFLIYFQGNSAPDKSGLPSDRFSAERTGGSVSTLTIQRTQQEDSAVYLCASSVTAGGEQFFGPGTRLTVL.

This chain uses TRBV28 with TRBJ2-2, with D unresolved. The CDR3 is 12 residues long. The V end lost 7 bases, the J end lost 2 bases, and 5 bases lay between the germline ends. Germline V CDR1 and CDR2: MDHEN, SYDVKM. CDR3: CASNHNTGELFF. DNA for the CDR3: TGTGCCAGCAACCATAACACCGGGGAGCTGTTTTTT.

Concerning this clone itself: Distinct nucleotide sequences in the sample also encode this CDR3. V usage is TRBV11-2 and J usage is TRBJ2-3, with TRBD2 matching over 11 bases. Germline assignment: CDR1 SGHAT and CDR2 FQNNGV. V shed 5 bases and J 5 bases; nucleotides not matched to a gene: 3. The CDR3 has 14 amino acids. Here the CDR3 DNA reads TGTGCCAGCAGCCCAGGACTAGCGGGAGATACGCAGTATTTT. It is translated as CASSPGLAGDTQYF.

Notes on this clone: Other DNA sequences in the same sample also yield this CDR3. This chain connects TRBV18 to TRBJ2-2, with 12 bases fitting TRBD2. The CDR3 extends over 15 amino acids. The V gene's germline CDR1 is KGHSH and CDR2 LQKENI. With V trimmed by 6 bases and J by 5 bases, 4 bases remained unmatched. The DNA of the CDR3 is TGTGCCAGCTCGCCAGGACTAGCGGGGACCGGGGAGCTGTTTTTT. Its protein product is CASSPGLAGTGELFF. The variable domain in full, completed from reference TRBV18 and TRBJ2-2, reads NAGVMQNPRHLVRRRGQEARLRCSPMKGHSHVYWYRQLPEEGLKFMVYLQKENIIDESGMPKERFSAEFPKEGPSILRIQQVVRGDSAAYFCASSPGLAGTGELFFGEGSRLTVL.

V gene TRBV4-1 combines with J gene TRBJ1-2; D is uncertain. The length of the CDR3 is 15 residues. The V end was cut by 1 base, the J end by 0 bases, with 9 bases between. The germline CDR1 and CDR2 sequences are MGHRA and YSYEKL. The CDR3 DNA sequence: TGCGCCAGCAGCCAAGTGCCTAGGACTAACTATGGCTACACCTTC. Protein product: CASSQVPRTNYGYTF.

CDR3 in DNA: TGCGCCAGCAGCCAGGGGCAGGGGACAATCTATGGCTACACCTTC. This translates into CASSQGQGTIYGYTF. This chain joins TRBV5-1 and TRBJ1-2, with a tentative D call TRBD1 (6 bases). This CDR3 comprises 15 residues. Per the germline V gene, CDR1 is SGHRS and CDR2 is YFSETQ. V lost 4 bases to trimming and J lost 4 bases, with 17 bases between them.

The CDR3 protein is CASSREGQPYEQYF. CDR3 sequence (DNA): TGTGCCAGCAGCCGAGAGGGACAGCCCTACGAGCAGTACTTC. The chain joins TRBV9 to TRBJ2-7; 7 bases agree with TRBD1. Germline V lookup: CDR1 SGDLS, CDR2 YYNGEE. CDR3 length: 14 residues. Germline trimming cut 4 bases from V and 2 bases from J; bases unmatched to any gene: 6.

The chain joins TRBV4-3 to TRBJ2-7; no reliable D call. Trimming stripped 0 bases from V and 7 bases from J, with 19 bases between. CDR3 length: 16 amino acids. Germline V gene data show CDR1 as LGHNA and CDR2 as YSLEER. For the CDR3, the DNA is TGCGCCAGCAGCCAAGATAGAGAGCGCCCCAGGAAGGAGCAGTACTTC. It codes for CASSQDRERPRKEQYF.

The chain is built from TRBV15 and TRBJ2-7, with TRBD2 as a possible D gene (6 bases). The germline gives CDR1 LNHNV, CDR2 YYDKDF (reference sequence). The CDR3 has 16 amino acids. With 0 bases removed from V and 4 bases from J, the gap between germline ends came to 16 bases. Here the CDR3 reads CATSRDNQVGRYEQYF. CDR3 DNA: TGTGCCACCAGCAGAGATAACCAGGTTGGGAGGTACGAGCAGTACTTC.

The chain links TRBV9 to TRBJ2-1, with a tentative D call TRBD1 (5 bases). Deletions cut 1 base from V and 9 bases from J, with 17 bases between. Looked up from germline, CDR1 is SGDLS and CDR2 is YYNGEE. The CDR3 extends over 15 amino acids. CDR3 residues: CASSVQGLPGGEQFF. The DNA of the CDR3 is TGTGCCAGCAGCGTACAGGGTCTCCCCGGCGGTGAGCAGTTCTTC.

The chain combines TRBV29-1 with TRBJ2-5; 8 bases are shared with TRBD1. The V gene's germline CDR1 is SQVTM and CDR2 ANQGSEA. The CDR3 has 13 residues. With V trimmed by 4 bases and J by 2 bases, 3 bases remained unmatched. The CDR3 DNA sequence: TGCAGCGTTGGGACAGGGAGTCAAGAGACCCAGTACTTC. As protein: CSVGTGSQETQYF.

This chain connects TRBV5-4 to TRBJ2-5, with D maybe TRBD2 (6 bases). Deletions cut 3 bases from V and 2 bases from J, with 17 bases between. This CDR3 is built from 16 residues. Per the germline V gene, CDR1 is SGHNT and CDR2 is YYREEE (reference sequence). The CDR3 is CASSWGRAGGQETQYF. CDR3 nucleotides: TGTGCCAGCAGCTGGGGCCGCGCAGGAGGGCAAGAGACCCAGTACTTC.

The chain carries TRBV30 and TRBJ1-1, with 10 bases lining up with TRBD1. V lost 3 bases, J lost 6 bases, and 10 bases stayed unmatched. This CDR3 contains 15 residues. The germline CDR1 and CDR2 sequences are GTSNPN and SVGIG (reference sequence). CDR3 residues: CAWRAPTGGSAEAFF. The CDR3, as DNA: TGTGCCTGGAGAGCCCCGACAGGGGGCTCCGCTGAAGCTTTCTTT. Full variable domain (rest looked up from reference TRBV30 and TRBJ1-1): SQTIHQWPATLVQPVGSPLSLECTVEGTSNPNLYWYRQAAGRGLQLLFYSVGIGQISSEVPQNLSASRPQDRQFILSSKKLLLSDSGFYLCAWRAPTGGSAEAFFGQGTRLTVV.

CDR3 loop: CASRRSSWDSISYEQYF. DNA of the CDR3: TGCGCCAGCAGGAGAAGTTCTTGGGACAGCATATCTTACGAGCAGTACTTC. The chain links TRBV5-1 to TRBJ2-7; TRBD1 agrees at 7 bases. Trimming removed 5 bases from V and 4 bases from J; junction bases left unmatched: 18. The CDR3 runs to 17 residues. Germline CDR1 is SGHRS and CDR2 is YFSETQ.

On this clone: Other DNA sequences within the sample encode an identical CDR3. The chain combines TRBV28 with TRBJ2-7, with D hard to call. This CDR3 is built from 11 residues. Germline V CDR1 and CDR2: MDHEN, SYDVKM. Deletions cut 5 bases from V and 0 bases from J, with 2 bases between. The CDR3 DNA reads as TGTGCCAGCAGTATCTCCTACGAGCAGTACTTC. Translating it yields CASSISYEQYF.